The clone carrying this T cell receptor beta chain has a count of ten or more. Antigen: not known. These data originate in a study of T cells in Graves' hyperthyroidism and ophthalmopathy. The study, taken as a whole, reports: Blood also carried most thyroid clonotypes expanded above 0.001.

Uncontrolled infection, other autoimmune disease, pregnancy or lactation led to exclusion. Diagnoses were established using clinical symptoms, serum thyroxine and TRAb, thyroid ultrasound and orbital computed tomography. Extraction of PBMCs used 8 to 10 ml of fresh peripheral blood. Authors of the study amplified TCR beta CDR3 regions from RNA transcripts. HTBI primers were used for first-round RT-PCR of the TCR CDR3. Using its own MiXCR run on the multiplex PCR reads, TCRdb lists one record per CDR3 protein. The sample records roughly 660,000 distinct CDR3 sequences, roughly 17% being singletons. V was shortened by 1 base and J by 5 bases, with 6 bases between the two germline ends. CDR3 length equals 12 residues.

This TCR derives from a man in his fifties or sixties with Graves' hyperthyroidism. The genes are TRBV12-3 or TRBV12-4 and TRBJ2-7; D is undetermined. Material for sequencing was blood. The CDR3 loop reads CASSLDRHEQYF. The CDR3 region has the DNA TGTGCCAGCAGTTTAGACCGGCACGAGCAGTACTTC.